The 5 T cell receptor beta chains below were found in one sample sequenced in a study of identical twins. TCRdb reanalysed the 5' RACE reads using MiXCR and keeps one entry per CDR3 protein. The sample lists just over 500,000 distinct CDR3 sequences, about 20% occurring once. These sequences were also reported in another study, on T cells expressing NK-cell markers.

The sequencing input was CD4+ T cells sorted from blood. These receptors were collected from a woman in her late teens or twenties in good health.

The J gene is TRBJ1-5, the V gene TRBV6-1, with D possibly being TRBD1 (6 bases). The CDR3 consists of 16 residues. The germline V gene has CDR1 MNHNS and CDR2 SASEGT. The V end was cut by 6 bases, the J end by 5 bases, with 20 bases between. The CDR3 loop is CASSRFARQAHQPQHF. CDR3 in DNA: TGTGCCAGCAGCCGCTTCGCCCGACAGGCCCATCAGCCCCAGCATTTT.

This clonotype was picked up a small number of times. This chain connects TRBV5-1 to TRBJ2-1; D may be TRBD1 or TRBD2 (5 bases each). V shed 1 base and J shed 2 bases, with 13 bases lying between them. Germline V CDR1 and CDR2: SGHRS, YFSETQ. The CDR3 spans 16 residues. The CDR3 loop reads CASSLYGGETYNEQFF. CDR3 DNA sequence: TGCGCCAGCAGCTTGTATGGGGGAGAGACCTACAATGAGCAGTTCTTC.

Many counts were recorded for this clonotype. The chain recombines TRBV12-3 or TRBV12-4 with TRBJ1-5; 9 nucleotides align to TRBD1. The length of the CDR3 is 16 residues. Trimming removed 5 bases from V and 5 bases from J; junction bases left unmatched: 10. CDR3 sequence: CASSPIGTGIHQPQHF. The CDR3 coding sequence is TGTGCCAGCAGTCCCATCGGGACAGGGATTCATCAGCCCCAGCATTTT.

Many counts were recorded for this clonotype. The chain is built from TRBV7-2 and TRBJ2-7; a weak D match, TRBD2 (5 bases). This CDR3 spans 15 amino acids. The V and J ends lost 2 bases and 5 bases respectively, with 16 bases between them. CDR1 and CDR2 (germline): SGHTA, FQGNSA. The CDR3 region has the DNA TGTGCCAGCAGCTTACTTGGGAGCCCTCGCCACGAGCAGTACTTC. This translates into CASSLLGSPRHEQYF. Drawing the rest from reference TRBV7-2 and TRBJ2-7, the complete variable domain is GAGVSQSPSNKVTEKGKDVELRCDPISGHTALYWYRQSLGQGLEFLIYFQGNSAPDKSGLPSDRFSAERTGGSVSTLTIQRTQQEDSAVYLCASSLLGSPRHEQYFGPGTRLTVT.

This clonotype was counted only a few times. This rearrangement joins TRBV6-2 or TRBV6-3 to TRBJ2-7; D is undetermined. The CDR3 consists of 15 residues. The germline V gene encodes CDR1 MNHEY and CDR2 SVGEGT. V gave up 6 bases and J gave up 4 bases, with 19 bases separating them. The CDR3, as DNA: TGTGCCAGCAGCTACACTCCGGCTTTTGGGTACGAGCAGTACTTC. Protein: CASSYTPAFGYEQYF.